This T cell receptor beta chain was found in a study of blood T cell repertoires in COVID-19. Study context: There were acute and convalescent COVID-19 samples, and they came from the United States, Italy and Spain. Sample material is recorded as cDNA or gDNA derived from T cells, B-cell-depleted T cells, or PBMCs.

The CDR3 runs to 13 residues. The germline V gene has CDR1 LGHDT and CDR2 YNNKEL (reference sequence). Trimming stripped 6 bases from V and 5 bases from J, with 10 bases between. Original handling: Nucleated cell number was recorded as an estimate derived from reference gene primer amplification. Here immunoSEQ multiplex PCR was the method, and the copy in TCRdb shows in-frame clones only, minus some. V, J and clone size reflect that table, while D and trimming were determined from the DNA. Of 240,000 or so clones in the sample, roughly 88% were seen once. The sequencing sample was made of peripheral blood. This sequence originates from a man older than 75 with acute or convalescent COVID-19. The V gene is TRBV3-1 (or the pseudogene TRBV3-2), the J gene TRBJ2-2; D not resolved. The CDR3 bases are TGTGCCAGCAGTCTAGGTCGTACCGGGGAGCTGTTTTTT. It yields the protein CASSLGRTGELFF.